This T cell receptor beta chain was sequenced for a study of tissue T cells after allogeneic stem cell transplantation. Findings and caveats of the study: Anatomically similar tissues had similar TCR repertoires within each patient.

This clone has only a few counts. Its matching antigen is unknown. All gene names here are mouse names. Sequencing of TCRbeta CDR3 at survey depth gave sequences and template counts. Using immunoSEQ multiplex PCR, the repertoire was profiled, and TCRdb retains in-frame clones only, with some absent. In the table there are over 7,000 clones, about a third of which are singletons. The time point was: mouse harvest day 14 after allogeneic transplant. Tail vein injection delivered 10^7 T-cell-depleted bone marrow cells and 10^6 splenic CD5+ T cells. The sequencing sample was made of skin. The source of this sequence is a female BALB/c mouse given C57BL/6 T cells with graft-versus-host disease after an allogeneic hematopoietic cell transplant.

The sequenced part of the CDR3 DNA is TGCTCCAGCAGTCAAGGGACTAGTCAAAACACCTTGTAC. This gives the protein CSSSQGTSQNTLY. The CDR3, in full, reads CSSSQGTSQNTLYF. J is TRBJ2-4 and V is TRBV23; the table's D call, TRBD2, has no DNA check behind it. The sequenced fragment ends 1 residue before the CDR3 boundary, so the rest is inferred from the germline J gene. CDR1 and CDR2 from the germline V gene are KGHTA and FQNQQP. The CDR3 totals 14 residues.